The 18 T cell receptor beta chains in this list originate from one sample, sequenced in a study of shared T cell receptors in the human thymus (dated by TCRdb to the early 2020s). Libraries were built with the immunoSEQ multiplex PCR assay. TCRdb retrieved this table from immuneACCESS and kept in-frame rearrangements only. Not all clones are present; in checked studies, unresolved V genes account for under half, and no reason is known for the remainder. A total of about 660,000 clones appear in this sample, 88% of them only once. The ten largest account for over 0.008% of the sample. The sample was also reused in another study, on human thymus T cells.

Specimen: thymocytes. These receptors were collected from a boy under two years old with a congenital heart defect. Donor details come from another sample of the same person, matched by shared clones.

This clone has a single count. The J gene is TRBJ2-1, the V gene TRBV7-7; D is perhaps TRBD1 (5 bases). The CDR3 length is 16 residues. V was trimmed by 7 bases and J by 4 bases, leaving 20 bases between them. CDR1 is SSHAT and CDR2 is FNYEAQ in the germline V gene (reference sequence). The CDR3 spells CASTIEGARAYNEQFF. Here the CDR3 DNA reads TGTGCCAGCACCATAGAAGGGGCTCGGGCTTACAATGAGCAGTTCTTC.

V usage is TRBV7-2 and J usage is TRBJ2-5, with unresolved D. Trimming removed 4 bases at V and 2 bases at J, with 11 bases between. Germline V gene data show CDR1 as SGHTA and CDR2 as FQGNSA. The CDR3 has 14 amino acids. DNA of the CDR3: TGTGCCAGCAGCTCCCTAGGTCGGCAAGAGACCCAGTACTTC. Protein sequence: CASSSLGRQETQYF.

The V gene is TRBV14, the J gene TRBJ2-7; TRBD1 agrees at 7 bases. Germline lookup yields CDR1 SGHDN and CDR2 FVKESK. Germline trimming cut 6 bases from V and 3 bases from J; bases unmatched to any gene: 8. The CDR3 is made up of 14 amino acids. The CDR3 coding sequence is TGTGCCAGCAGTTTTTATGACAGGGTCTACGAGCAGTACTTC. Its protein product is CASSFYDRVYEQYF. Full variable domain (missing parts from reference TRBV14 and TRBJ2-7): EAGVTQFPSHSVIEKGQTVTLRCDPISGHDNLYWYRRVMGKEIKFLLHFVKESKQDESGMPNNRFLAERTGGTYSTLKVQPAELEDSGVYFCASSFYDRVYEQYFGPGTRLTVT.

V gene TRBV7-9 combines with J gene TRBJ2-1, with 14 nucleotides matching TRBD2. With 4 bases clipped from V and 12 bases from J, the junction kept 8 bases outside the gene matches. Germline V gene data show CDR1 as SEHNR and CDR2 as FQNEAQ (reference sequence). The CDR3 is 15 amino acids. CDR3 DNA sequence: TGTGCCAGCAGCTCCGGGACTAGCGGGAGCGAGGTGCAGTTCTTC. This sequence encodes CASSSGTSGSEVQFF.

The CDR3 here is CASSKVTEVKETQYF. DNA of the CDR3: TGTGCCAGTAGTAAGGTGACAGAAGTGAAAGAGACCCAGTACTTC. The chain links TRBV19 to TRBJ2-5; D is perhaps TRBD1 (5 bases). The CDR3 is made up of 15 amino acids. Germline V lookup: CDR1 LNHDA, CDR2 SQIVND (reference sequence). Trimming left V 4 bases short and J 3 bases short, with 15 bases between.

The chain has TRBV28 and TRBJ2-7; D not resolved. In germline, CDR1 is MDHEN, CDR2 SYDVKM. With 4 bases removed from V and 6 bases from J, the gap between germline ends came to 7 bases. The CDR3 totals 11 residues. The CDR3 DNA follows: TGTGCCAGCAGTTCAGGCTCCGAGCAGTACTTC. It translates to CASSSGSEQYF.

The V call is TRBV2, the J call TRBJ2-2; maybe TRBD2 (5 bases). V lost 8 bases and J 9 bases, leaving 19 bases between the germline ends. The CDR3 is 14 amino acids. Germline values: CDR1 SNHLY, CDR2 FYNNEI. The CDR3: CASGGWVLARELFF. The CDR3 coding sequence is TGTGCCAGCGGCGGGTGGGTTTTGGCCAGGGAGCTGTTTTTT.

The V gene is TRBV4-3, the J gene TRBJ2-7; 11 bases are shared with TRBD2. Germline loops: CDR1 LGHNA, CDR2 YSLEER. The CDR3 consists of 15 residues. The junction had 4 bases not matched to a gene; V was cut back by 2 bases and J by 4 bases. The CDR3 DNA is TGCGCCAGCAGCCAAACTAGCGGGAGTGGGTACGAGCAGTACTTC. Protein: CASSQTSGSGYEQYF.

As to this clone: An end of the junction differs from the germline gene, which may be a read error. This chain uses TRBV25-1 with TRBJ2-7, with 7 bases aligning to TRBD1. The CDR3 is 14 amino acids. Germline values: CDR1 MGHDK, CDR2 SYGVNS. In nucleotides, the CDR3 is TGTGCCAGCAGTGAGCCCGGGACAGACTACGGGCAGTACTTC. This sequence encodes CASSEPGTDYGQYF.

The V gene is TRBV4-1, the J gene TRBJ2-4, with 7 bases matching TRBD1. The CDR3 extends over 20 amino acids. V shed 0 bases and J 1 base; nucleotides not matched to a gene: 15. In germline, CDR1 is MGHRA, CDR2 YSYEKL. CDR3: CASSQDRGPSPKRAKNIQYF. The CDR3 DNA reads TGCGCCAGCAGCCAAGATAGGGGGCCTAGTCCCAAGAGGGCCAAAAACATTCAGTACTTC.

This sequence joins TRBV15 and TRBJ2-7; D not certain. CDR1 and CDR2 from the germline V gene are LNHNV and YYDKDF (reference sequence). This CDR3 is built from 13 residues. Between the trimmed V and J ends, which lost 4 bases and 5 bases, there was a span of 12 bases. The CDR3 protein is CATSTQPLDEQYF. The DNA of the CDR3 is TGTGCCACCAGCACCCAGCCGCTAGACGAGCAGTACTTC. Filled out from reference TRBV15 and TRBJ2-7, the complete variable domain reads DAMVIQNPRYQVTQFGKPVTLSCSQTLNHNVMYWYQQKSSQAPKLLFHYYDKDFNNEADTPDNFQSRRPNTSFCFLDIRSPGLGDTAMYLCATSTQPLDEQYFGPGTRLTVT.

The chain recombines TRBV2 with TRBJ2-3, with 10 bases matching TRBD2. The CDR3 is made up of 15 amino acids. The J segment lost 2 bases and the V segment lost 6 bases, leaving 5 bases of the junction unmatched. Germline V CDR1 and CDR2: SNHLY, FYNNEI. CDR3 sequence: CASSRTSGTTDTQYF. As DNA, the CDR3 is TGTGCCAGCAGCCGGACTAGCGGAACCACAGATACGCAGTATTTT.

The chain is built from TRBV11-2 and TRBJ1-2; the match to TRBD1 covers 9 bases. J was trimmed by 2 bases and V by 5 bases; bases with no gene match: 12. The germline V gene has CDR1 SGHAT and CDR2 FQNNGV. This CDR3 comprises 17 residues. The CDR3 sequence is CASSPHPGQGVNYGYTF. CDR3 bases: TGTGCCAGCAGCCCACACCCGGGACAGGGAGTGAACTATGGCTACACCTTC.

The chain uses TRBV28 and TRBJ2-7; D call uncertain. CDR1 and CDR2 (germline): MDHEN, SYDVKM. CDR3 length: 13 residues. Trimming pared 6 bases from V and 4 bases from J, leaving 13 bases between. The CDR3: CASRPPIGYEQYF. CDR3 sequence (DNA): TGTGCCAGCAGGCCCCCCATCGGGTACGAGCAGTACTTC.

This chain uses TRBV12-1 with TRBJ2-7; TRBD2, as called in the table, went unchecked against the DNA. TRBV12-1 is a known pseudogene. The CDR3 is 16 amino acids. The DNA for the CDR3 is TGTGCCAGCAGCGTCCCGCTTGCGATCCCCTCCTACGAGCAGTACTTC. Protein sequence: CASSVPLAIPSYEQYF.

This chain connects TRBV27 to TRBJ2-3; 8 bases match TRBD2. V lost 2 bases to trimming and J lost 4 bases; unmatched junction nucleotides: 5. The CDR3 contains 15 residues. From germline, CDR1 is MNHEY and CDR2 SMNVEV (reference sequence). The DNA for the CDR3 is TGTGCCAGCAGTTTAAGACGGGAGGGCCCAGATACGCAGTATTTT. This translates into CASSLRREGPDTQYF.

The V gene is TRBV4-1, the J gene TRBJ2-2, with D unresolved. With 0 bases removed from V and 2 bases from J, the gap between germline ends came to 7 bases. The CDR3 length is 15 residues. From germline, CDR1 is MGHRA and CDR2 YSYEKL. In DNA, the CDR3 is TGCGCCAGCAGCCAAGATCCCCAAAACACCGGGGAGCTGTTTTTT. Amino acid sequence: CASSQDPQNTGELFF.

The chain couples TRBV7-9 to TRBJ2-2; the match to TRBD1 covers 8 bases. Germline V gives CDR1 SEHNR, CDR2 FQNEAQ (reference sequence). This CDR3 contains 13 residues. The V gene end was trimmed by 6 bases and the J gene end by 7 bases; junction bases not matched to a gene: 4. The CDR3 DNA is TGTGCCAGCAGACGGACAGGGAGCGGGGAGCTGTTTTTT. Residues: CASRRTGSGELFF.